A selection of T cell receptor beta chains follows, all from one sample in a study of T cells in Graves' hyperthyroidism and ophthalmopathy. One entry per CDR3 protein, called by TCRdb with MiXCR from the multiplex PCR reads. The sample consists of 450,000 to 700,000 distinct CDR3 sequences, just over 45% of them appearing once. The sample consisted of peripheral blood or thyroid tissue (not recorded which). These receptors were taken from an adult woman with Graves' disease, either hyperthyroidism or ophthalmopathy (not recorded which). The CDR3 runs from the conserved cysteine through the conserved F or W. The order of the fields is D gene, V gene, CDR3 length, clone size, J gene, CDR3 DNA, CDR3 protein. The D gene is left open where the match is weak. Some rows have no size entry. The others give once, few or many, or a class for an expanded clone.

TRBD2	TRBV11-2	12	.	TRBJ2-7	TGTGCCAGCAGCCCGACTAGCAACGAGCAGTACTTC	CASSPTSNEQYF
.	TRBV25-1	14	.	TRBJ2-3	TGTGCCAGCAGTGAATGGGTCGGAACAGATACGCAGTATTTT	CASSEWVGTDTQYF
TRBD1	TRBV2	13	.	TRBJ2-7	TGTGCCAGCATTAGAGACAGGGCCTACGAGCAGTACTTC	CASIRDRAYEQYF
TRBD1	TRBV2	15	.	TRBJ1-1	TGTGCCAGCAGTGCCAGGGGACAGGGAAACACTGAAGCTTTCTTT	CASSARGQGNTEAFF
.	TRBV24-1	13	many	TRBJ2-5	TGTGCCACCAGTGACCCCTCCGGGGAGACCCAGTACTTC	CATSDPSGETQYF
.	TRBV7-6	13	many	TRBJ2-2	TGTGCCAGCAGCCCAACGCTGACCGGGGAGCTGTTTTTT	CASSPTLTGELFF
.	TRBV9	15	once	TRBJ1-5	TGTGCCAGCAGCTTGACTGACCAGGGCAATCAGCCCCAGCATTTT	CASSLTDQGNQPQHF
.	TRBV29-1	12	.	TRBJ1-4	TGCAGCGTATTAACGGGTAATGAAAAACTGTTTTTT	CSVLTGNEKLFF
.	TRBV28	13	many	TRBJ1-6	TGTGCCAGCACGCTTCATGGACGATCACCCCTCCACTTT	CASTLHGRSPLHF
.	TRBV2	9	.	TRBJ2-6	TGTGCCAGCAGTGTCATCCTGACTTTC	CASSVILTF
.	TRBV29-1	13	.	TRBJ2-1	TGCAGCGTTGACGGTCAGGGCGGTAATGAGCAGTTCTTC	CSVDGQGGNEQFF
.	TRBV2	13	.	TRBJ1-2	TGTGCCAGCACTAGGGGTCTGGACTATGGCTACACCTTC	CASTRGLDYGYTF
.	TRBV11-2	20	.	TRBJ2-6	TGTGCCAGCAGCTTACCAGGAGGGGGGAACCGCCGGCCTGGGGCCAACGTCCTGACTTTC	CASSLPGGGNRRPGANVLTF
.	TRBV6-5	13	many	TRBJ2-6	TGTGCCAACCCGCCGGATGGGGCCAACGTCCTGACTTTC	CANPPDGANVLTF
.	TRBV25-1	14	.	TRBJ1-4	TGTGCCAGCAGTGAATTCGGGGGGGACGAAAAACTGTTTTTT	CASSEFGGDEKLFF
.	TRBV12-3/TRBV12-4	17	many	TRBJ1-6	TGTGCCAGCAGTTCCCCCTTAGGGGGGGCGTCGGATTCACCCCTCCACTTT	CASSSPLGGASDSPLHF
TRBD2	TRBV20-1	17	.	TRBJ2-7	TGCAGTGCCATCCCGGGACTAGCGGGAGACAGCTCCTACGAGCAGTACTTC	CSAIPGLAGDSSYEQYF
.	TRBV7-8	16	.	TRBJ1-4	TGTGCCAGCAGCTTAAGCCCCGGATGGGTTAATGAAAAGCTGTTTTTT	CASSLSPGWVNEKLFF
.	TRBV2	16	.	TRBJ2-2	TGTGCCAGCAGTGCTAAGGGATTAGCGAACACCGGGGAGCTGTTTTTT	CASSAKGLANTGELFF
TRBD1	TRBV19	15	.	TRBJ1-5	TGTGCCAGTAGTACCCATACAGGGGTAGATCAGCCCCAGCATTTT	CASSTHTGVDQPQHF
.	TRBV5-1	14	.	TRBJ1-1	TGCGCCAGCAGCGGGACCACAGGGTTATCTGAAGCTTTCTTT	CASSGTTGLSEAFF
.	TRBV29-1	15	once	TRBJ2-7	TGCAGCGTTGAAGAAAACCGGGACGGAGCCTACGAGCAGTACTTC	CSVEENRDGAYEQYF
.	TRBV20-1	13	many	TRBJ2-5	TGCAGTGCCCACCAGCTGGGGGAAGAGACCCAGTACTTC	CSAHQLGEETQYF
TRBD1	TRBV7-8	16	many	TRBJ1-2	TGTGCCAGCAGCAGAGGAGACAGGGGTACGACATATGGCTACACCTTC	CASSRGDRGTTYGYTF